The next 21 T cell receptor beta chains were all read from a single sample in a study of blood T cells in healthy people across ages (dated by TCRdb to the mid-2010s). Libraries were prepared through 5' RACE. Sequenced on an Illumina HiSeq 2500. A second PCR of 7 to 11 cycles was performed with a sample-barcoded 5' primer and a J-beta primer mix. TCRdb trimmed public reads at Q25 via fastp, called clones via MiXCR and kept in-frame beta chains. Every CDR3 protein is listed once, alongside the most common genes and DNA of its rows. A total of about 1.6 million distinct CDR3 sequences appear in this sample, almost 35% of them only once. The ten largest clones represent 11% of the sample. The sequenced sample consisted of blood. Receptors originate from a woman aged 30 to 39 in good health.

The CDR3 protein is CASSQNAGLAGMRDTQYF. In nucleotides, the CDR3 is TGTGCCAGCAGCCAGAATGCGGGACTAGCGGGGATGAGAGATACGCAGTATTTT. The chain is built from TRBV4-2 and TRBJ2-3; 13 bases line up with TRBD2. The V and J ends lost 3 bases and 5 bases, in that order; junction bases with no gene match: 11. Germline V gene data show CDR1 as LGHNA and CDR2 as YNFKEQ. This CDR3 is built from 18 residues.

The chain links TRBV20-1 to TRBJ2-4; 8 bases fit TRBD2. The last part of the DNA fits TRBJ2-7 better; the J call may be wrong. Germline V lookup: CDR1 DFQATT, CDR2 SNEGSKA (reference sequence). The CDR3 has 13 amino acids. The CDR3 bases are TGCAGTGCGAGGACTAGCAGGAGCTACGAGCAGTACTTC. Encoded protein: CSARTSRSYEQYF.

V usage is TRBV6-5 and J usage is TRBJ1-1; D is uncertain. CDR3 length equals 11 residues. Germline V lookup: CDR1 MNHEY, CDR2 SVGAGI. The ends were cut back, 5 bases at V and 6 bases at J, with 7 bases in the middle. As DNA, the CDR3 is TGTGCCAGCAGTGCGGGGTCTGAAGCTTTCTTT. Its protein is CASSAGSEAFF.

The V call is TRBV20-1, the J call TRBJ2-6; TRBD1 matches 7 bases. Germline-derived CDR1 and CDR2 are DFQATT and SNEGSKA (reference sequence). V shed 0 bases and J 0 bases; nucleotides not matched to a gene: 5. The CDR3 extends over 17 amino acids. CDR3 coding DNA: TGCAGTGCTAGAGAACCCAGGGGGAGCTCTGGGGCCAACGTCCTGACTTTC. This encodes CSAREPRGSSGANVLTF.

This clonotype was seen a handful of times. This chain connects TRBV5-4 to TRBJ2-7; unclear D gene. V was trimmed by 4 bases and J by 0 bases, leaving 14 bases between them. The germline V gene has CDR1 SGHNT and CDR2 YYREEE (reference sequence). This CDR3 comprises 15 residues. CDR3 loop: CASSPDDLNSYEQYF. In DNA, the CDR3 is TGTGCCAGCAGCCCTGACGACTTAAACTCCTACGAGCAGTACTTC. Using reference TRBV5-4 and TRBJ2-7 for the parts outside the CDR3, the full variable domain is ETGVTQSPTHLIKTRGQQVTLRCSSQSGHNTVSWYQQALGQGPQFIFQYYREEENGRGNFPPRFSGLQFPNYSSELNVNALELDDSALYLCASSPDDLNSYEQYFGPGTRLTVT.

Only a few counts were recorded for this clonotype. The V and J genes are TRBV27 and TRBJ1-2; D is unclear. The CDR3 loop spans 12 amino acids. V was clipped by 6 bases and J by 6 bases, with 11 bases between them. Germline values: CDR1 MNHEY, CDR2 SMNVEV (reference sequence). The CDR3, as DNA: TGTGCCAGCAGCTCTACCGGGAATGGCTACACCTTC. Its protein product is CASSSTGNGYTF.

This clonotype was counted ten times or more. V is TRBV7-6 and J is TRBJ2-1; D possibly matches TRBD1 or TRBD2 (5 bases each). The germline V gene encodes CDR1 SGHVS and CDR2 FNYEAQ. This CDR3 has 16 residues. Trimming pared 5 bases from V and 8 bases from J, leaving 22 bases between. The CDR3 region is CASSLSGLASLDEQFF. In DNA form, the CDR3 reads TGTGCCAGCAGCCTTTCGGGGCTAGCCAGCCTTGATGAGCAGTTCTTC.

The chain joins TRBV11-2 to TRBJ2-3; 9 bases are shared with TRBD2. J lost 4 bases, V lost 5 bases, and 16 bases had no gene match. CDR3 length: 18 residues. Germline lookup yields CDR1 SGHAT and CDR2 FQNNGV. CDR3: CASSDVAGGRGRPDTQYF. In DNA, the CDR3 is TGTGCCAGCAGCGACGTAGCGGGCGGGAGGGGGAGGCCAGATACGCAGTATTTT.

Details on this clonotype: One junction end disagrees with the germline gene, perhaps due to a read error. The chain uses TRBV5-5 and TRBJ2-7; a possible D gene is TRBD1 (5 bases). The CDR3 covers 14 residues. Germline loops: CDR1 SGHKS, CDR2 YYEKEE (reference sequence). CDR3 loop: CASSDGATRYERYF. CDR3 in DNA: TGTGCCAGCAGCGATGGGGCAACCCGCTACGAGCGGTACTTC.

This clonotype was observed a few times. V and J are TRBV5-5 and TRBJ2-2, with D possibly TRBD1 on 6 matching bases. Germline loops: CDR1 SGHKS, CDR2 YYEKEE (reference sequence). The CDR3 has 17 amino acids. With 3 bases removed from V and 5 bases from J, the gap between germline ends came to 20 bases. CDR3: CASSSRNNRARTGELFF. CDR3 nucleotide sequence: TGTGCCAGCAGCTCTCGGAACAACAGGGCTCGGACCGGGGAGCTGTTTTTT.

V gene TRBV11-2 combines with J gene TRBJ2-5, with 7 bases matching TRBD1. The J call could be wrong; TRBJ2-7 is a better fit for the DNA end. Germline V gene sequence: CDR1 SGHAT, CDR2 FQNNGV. The CDR3 has 15 amino acids. The CDR3 reads CASSLDPQGFSEQYF. CDR3 sequence (DNA): TGTGCCAGCAGCTTAGACCCACAGGGGTTCTCCGAGCAGTACTTC.

The rearrangement uses TRBV28 and TRBJ2-1, with D unresolved. There are 16 residues in the CDR3. CDR1 and CDR2 (germline): MDHEN, SYDVKM. Trimming pared 4 bases from V and 0 bases from J, leaving 13 bases between. The CDR3 DNA is TGTGCCAGCAGTTCCGTGTGGATTAGCTCCTACAATGAGCAGTTCTTC. Protein product: CASSSVWISSYNEQFF.

This chain connects TRBV6-5 to TRBJ2-3; D is unresolved. The CDR3 is 16 amino acids. With 0 bases removed from V and 3 bases from J, the gap between germline ends came to 13 bases. Germline CDR1 is MNHEY and CDR2 is SVGAGI. The CDR3 DNA reads TGTGCCAGCAGTTACTCAGATTCTGGGGAAACAGATACGCAGTATTTT. Residues: CASSYSDSGETDTQYF.

This clonotype was found a few times. The chain is built from TRBV27 and TRBJ1-1; 7 nucleotides line up with TRBD1. This CDR3 contains 15 residues. V lost 4 bases and J lost 5; bases outside the gene matches: 10. Per germline, CDR1 MNHEY and CDR2 SMNVEV (reference sequence). The CDR3 loop is CASSSSRGRWTEAFF. CDR3 bases: TGTGCCAGCAGTTCCTCTAGGGGGCGGTGGACTGAAGCTTTCTTT.

This clonotype was picked up a small number of times. V and J are TRBV7-6 and TRBJ2-5; the D is unclear. The V gene's germline CDR1 is SGHVS and CDR2 FNYEAQ. Trimming left V 1 base short and J 2 bases short, with 17 bases between. CDR3 length: 17 amino acids. This CDR3 reads CASSLGLTAGSQETQYF. The CDR3 coding sequence is TGTGCCAGCAGCTTAGGGCTTACGGCAGGCAGTCAAGAGACCCAGTACTTC. Combining the CDR3 with reference TRBV7-6 and TRBJ2-5 gives the whole variable domain GAGVSQSPRYKVTKRGQDVALRCDPISGHVSLYWYRQALGQGPEFLTYFNYEAQQDKSGLPNDRFSAERPEGSISTLTIQRTEQRDSAMYRCASSLGLTAGSQETQYFGPGTRLLVL.

This clonotype was observed a handful of times. The chain recombines TRBV5-1 with TRBJ1-2, with D uncertain. CDR1 is SGHRS, CDR2 YFSETQ, per germline. V lost 3 bases to trimming and J lost 6 bases, with 15 bases between them. This CDR3 contains 14 residues. The CDR3 coding sequence is TGCGCCAGCAGCTCGGTGGAGGCCGTCGATGGCTACACCTTC. Amino acid sequence: CASSSVEAVDGYTF.

The V and J genes are TRBV5-1 and TRBJ2-3; D remains ambiguous. Germline CDR1 reads SGHRS; CDR2 reads YFSETQ. CDR3 size: 14 residues. V lost 4 bases to trimming and J lost 13 bases, with 22 bases between them. CDR3: CASSTTVQSGLEYF. As DNA, the CDR3 is TGCGCCAGCAGCACCACCGTACAGTCAGGTTTGGAGTATTTT.

As for this clonotype: A junction end diverges from the germline sequence, so it may reflect a read error. J is TRBJ1-2 and V is TRBV2; D is ambiguous. Germline loops: CDR1 SNHLY, CDR2 FYNNEI. This CDR3 comprises 14 residues. CDR3 region: CASSDSDGGHGYTF. The CDR3 DNA sequence: TGCGCCAGCAGTGATTCCGACGGAGGCCACGGCTACACCTTC.

The chain combines TRBV3-1 with TRBJ2-5; D possibly corresponds to TRBD2 (6 bases). Germline CDR1 and CDR2: LGHDT and YNNKEL (reference sequence). Trimming removed 5 bases from V and 5 bases from J, with 18 bases in between. CDR3 size: 15 residues. In nucleotides, the CDR3 is TGTGCCAGCAGCACCCAAGGAGGAGGGGTGGAGACCCAGTACTTC. Its translation is CASSTQGGGVETQYF.

Concerning this clonotype itself: One end of the junction does not line up with germline, which may come from a read error. This sequence joins TRBV10-3 and TRBJ1-4; 7 bases agree with TRBD1. Per the germline V gene, CDR1 is ENHRY and CDR2 is SYGVKD. CDR3 length: 14 residues. In DNA, the CDR3 is TGTGCCAGCCGAGACAGGGTTCGGGATGAAAAACGGTTTTTT. Translated, it gives CASRDRVRDEKRFF.

The chain uses TRBV7-3 and TRBJ2-2; 10 bases line up with TRBD2. V shed 6 bases and J 3 bases; nucleotides not matched to a gene: 7. Per the germline V gene, CDR1 is SGHTA and CDR2 is FQGTGA. The CDR3 is 16 residues long. The DNA of the CDR3 is TGTGCCAGCAGTCTGTCTAGCGGGGGAGACACCGGGGAGCTGTTTTTT. As protein: CASSLSSGGDTGELFF. The variable domain in full, completed from reference TRBV7-3 and TRBJ2-2, reads GAGVSQTPSNKVTEKGKYVELRCDPISGHTALYWYRQSLGQGPEFLIYFQGTGAADDSGLPNDRFFAVRPEGSVSTLKIQRTERGDSAVYLCASSLSSGGDTGELFFGEGSRLTVL.